These 2 T cell receptor beta chains were sequenced from one sample in a study of T-cell memory formation after mild COVID-19 (dated by TCRdb to the early 2020s). The library was generated by 5' RACE. The instrument was an Illumina NovaSeq 6000. TCRdb passed the public sequencing reads through fastp at Q25 and MiXCR, retaining productive beta sequences. Records with the same CDR3 protein are collapsed into one entry carrying the most frequent genes and DNA. In this sample the table shows a few hundred thousand distinct CDR3 sequences, approximately 9% of which occur a single time. Together, the top ten hold around 23% of the sample. The sample was PBMCs or a T cell subset sorted from them (not recorded which). Source of these receptors: a man aged 18 to 29 who had mild COVID-19 (a few samples of this study predate the infection). The sample titles of this study are shuffled in the database, so cell type and time point are left out; the donor was told from shared clones.

The chain recombines TRBV13 with TRBJ2-7, with TRBD1 as a possible D gene (6 bases). Trimming removed 1 base from V and 6 bases from J, with 13 bases in between. Germline values: CDR1 PRHDT, CDR2 FYEKMQ (reference sequence). CDR3 length equals 14 residues. CDR3 loop: CASSLDRERGEQYV. The CDR3 DNA follows: TGTGCCAGCAGCTTAGACAGGGAGAGAGGCGAGCAGTACGTC.

This clonotype has at least ten counts. The chain uses TRBV6-5 and TRBJ1-5, with D perhaps matching TRBD1 (6 bases). The CDR3 is 13 residues long. V was pared by 5 bases and J by 2 bases, with 7 bases between. CDR1 and CDR2 from the germline V gene are MNHEY and SVGAGI. For the CDR3, the DNA is TGTGCCAGCAGTCACAGGGGCAATCAGCCCCAGCATTTT. Translating it yields CASSHRGNQPQHF.